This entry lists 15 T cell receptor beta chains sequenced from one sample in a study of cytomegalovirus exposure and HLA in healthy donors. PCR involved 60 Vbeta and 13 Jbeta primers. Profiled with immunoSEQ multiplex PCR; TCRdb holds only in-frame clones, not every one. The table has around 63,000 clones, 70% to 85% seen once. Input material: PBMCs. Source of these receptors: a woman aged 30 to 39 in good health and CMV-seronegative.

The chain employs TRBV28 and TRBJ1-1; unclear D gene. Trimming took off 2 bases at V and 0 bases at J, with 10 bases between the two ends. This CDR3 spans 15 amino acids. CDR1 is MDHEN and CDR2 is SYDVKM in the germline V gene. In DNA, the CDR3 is TGTGCCAGCAGTTTAGATCAGGTGCTGAACACTGAAGCTTTCTTT. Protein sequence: CASSLDQVLNTEAFF. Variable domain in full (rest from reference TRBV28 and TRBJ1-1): DVKVTQSSRYLVKRTGEKVFLECVQDMDHENMFWYRQDPGLGLRLIYFSYDVKMKEKGDIPEGYSVSREKKERFSLILESASTNQTSMYLCASSLDQVLNTEAFFGQGTRLTVV.

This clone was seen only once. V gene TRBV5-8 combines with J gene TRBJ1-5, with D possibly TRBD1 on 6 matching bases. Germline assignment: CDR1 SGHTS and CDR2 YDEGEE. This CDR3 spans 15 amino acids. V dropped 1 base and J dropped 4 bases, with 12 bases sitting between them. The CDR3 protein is CASSLTRDKNQPQHF. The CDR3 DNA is TGTGCCAGCAGCTTGACCCGGGACAAAAATCAGCCCCAGCATTTT.

The CDR3 reads CASSPLTYRDRIEKLFF. DNA of the CDR3: TGTGCCAGCAGCCCCCTAACCTACAGGGATAGGATTGAAAAACTGTTTTTT. This chain joins TRBV7-9 and TRBJ1-4; tentative D call: TRBD1 (6 bases). With 5 bases removed from V and 7 bases from J, the gap between germline ends came to 23 bases. This CDR3 is built from 17 residues. Germline V gene data show CDR1 as SEHNR and CDR2 as FQNEAQ (reference sequence). The variable domain in full, completed from reference TRBV7-9 and TRBJ1-4, reads DTGVSQNPRHKITKRGQNVTFRCDPISEHNRLYWYRQTLGQGPEFLTYFQNEAQLEKSRLLSDRFSAERPKGSFSTLEIQRTEQGDSAMYLCASSPLTYRDRIEKLFFGSGTQLSVL.

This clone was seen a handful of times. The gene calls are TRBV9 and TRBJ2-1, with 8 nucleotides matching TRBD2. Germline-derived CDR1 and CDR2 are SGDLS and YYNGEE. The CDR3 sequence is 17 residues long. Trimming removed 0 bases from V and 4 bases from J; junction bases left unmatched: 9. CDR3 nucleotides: TGTGCCAGCAGCGTAGGCCTTAAGGGCGGGGGGTACAATGAGCAGTTCTTC. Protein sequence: CASSVGLKGGGYNEQFF.

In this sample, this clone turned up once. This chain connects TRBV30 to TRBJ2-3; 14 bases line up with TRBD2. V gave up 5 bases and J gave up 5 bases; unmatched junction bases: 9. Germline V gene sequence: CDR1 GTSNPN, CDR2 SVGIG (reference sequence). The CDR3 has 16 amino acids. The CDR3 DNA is TGTGCCTGGGGAGAAGGGACTAGCGGGAGAGGAGATACGCAGTATTTT. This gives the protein CAWGEGTSGRGDTQYF.

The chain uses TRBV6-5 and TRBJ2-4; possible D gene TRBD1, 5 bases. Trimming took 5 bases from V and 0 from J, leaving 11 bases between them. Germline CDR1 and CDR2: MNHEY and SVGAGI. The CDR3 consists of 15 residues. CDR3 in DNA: TGTGCCAGCAGTCCAGGGTCTCTAGCCAAAAACATTCAGTACTTC. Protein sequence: CASSPGSLAKNIQYF.

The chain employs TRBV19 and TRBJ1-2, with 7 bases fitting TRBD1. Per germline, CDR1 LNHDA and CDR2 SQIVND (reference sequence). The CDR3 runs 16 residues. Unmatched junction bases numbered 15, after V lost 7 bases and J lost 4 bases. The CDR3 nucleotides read TGTGCCAGTACCCCCGGGACAGCTCTGACTTTCTATGGCTACACCTTC. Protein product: CASTPGTALTFYGYTF.

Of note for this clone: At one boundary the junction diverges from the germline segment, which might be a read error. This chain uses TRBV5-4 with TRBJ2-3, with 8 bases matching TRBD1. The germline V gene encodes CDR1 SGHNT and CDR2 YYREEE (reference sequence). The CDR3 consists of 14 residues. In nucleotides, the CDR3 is TGTGCCAGCACCGATGGACAGGGCACGGATACGCAGTATTTT. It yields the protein CASTDGQGTDTQYF.

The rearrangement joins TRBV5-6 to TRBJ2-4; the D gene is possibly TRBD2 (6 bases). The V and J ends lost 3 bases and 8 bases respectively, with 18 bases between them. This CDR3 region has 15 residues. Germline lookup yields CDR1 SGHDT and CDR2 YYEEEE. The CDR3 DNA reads TGTGCCAGCAGCTCCACCCCCGGGGGTCGAGACATTCAGTACTTC. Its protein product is CASSSTPGGRDIQYF.

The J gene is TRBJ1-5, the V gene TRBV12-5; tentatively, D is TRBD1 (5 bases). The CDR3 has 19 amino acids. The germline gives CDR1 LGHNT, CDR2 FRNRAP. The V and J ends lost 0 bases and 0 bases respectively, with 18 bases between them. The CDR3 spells CASGLVVQTGRYSNQPQHF. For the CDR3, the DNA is TGTGCTAGTGGTTTGGTGGTCCAAACAGGTCGTTATAGCAATCAGCCCCAGCATTTT. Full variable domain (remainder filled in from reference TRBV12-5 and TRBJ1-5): DARVTQTPRHKVTEMGQEVTMRCQPILGHNTVFWYRQTMMQGLELLAYFRNRAPLDDSGMPKDRFSAEMPDATLATLKIQPSEPRDSAVYFCASGLVVQTGRYSNQPQHFGDGTRLSIL.

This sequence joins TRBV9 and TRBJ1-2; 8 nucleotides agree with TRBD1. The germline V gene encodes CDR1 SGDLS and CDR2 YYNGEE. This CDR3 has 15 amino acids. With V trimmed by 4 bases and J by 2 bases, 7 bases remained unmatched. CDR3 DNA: TGTGCCAGCAGCACGTGGACAGGGACCAACTATGGCTACACCTTC. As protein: CASSTWTGTNYGYTF.

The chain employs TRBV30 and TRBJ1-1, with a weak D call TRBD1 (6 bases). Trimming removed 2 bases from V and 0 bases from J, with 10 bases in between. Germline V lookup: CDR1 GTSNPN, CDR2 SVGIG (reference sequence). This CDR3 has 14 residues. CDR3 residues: CAWSLDRMNTEAFF. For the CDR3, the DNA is TGTGCCTGGAGTCTGGACAGAATGAACACTGAAGCTTTCTTT.

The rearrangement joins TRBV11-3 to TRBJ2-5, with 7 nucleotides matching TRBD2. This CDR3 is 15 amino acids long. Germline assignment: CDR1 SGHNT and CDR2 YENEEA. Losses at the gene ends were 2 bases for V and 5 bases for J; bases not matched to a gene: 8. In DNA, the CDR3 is TGTGCCAGCAGCTTACCTCGAACAGCGGGGGAGACCCAGTACTTC. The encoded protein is CASSLPRTAGETQYF.

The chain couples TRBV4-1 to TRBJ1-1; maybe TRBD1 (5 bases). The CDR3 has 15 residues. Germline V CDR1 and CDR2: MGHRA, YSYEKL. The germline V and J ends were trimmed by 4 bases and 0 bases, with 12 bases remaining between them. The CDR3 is CASSPQGAMNTEAFF. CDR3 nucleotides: TGCGCCAGCAGCCCTCAGGGCGCAATGAACACTGAAGCTTTCTTT.

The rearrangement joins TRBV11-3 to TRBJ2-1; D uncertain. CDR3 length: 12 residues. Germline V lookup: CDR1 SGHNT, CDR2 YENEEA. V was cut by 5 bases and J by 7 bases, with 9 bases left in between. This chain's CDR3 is CASSLPGNEQFF. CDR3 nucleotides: TGTGCCAGCAGCCTCCCCGGGAATGAGCAGTTCTTC.